A selection of T cell receptor beta chains follows, all from one sample in a study of early T cells in non-severe SARS-CoV-2 infection. TCRdb redid the calling of the 5' RACE reads with MiXCR, one entry per CDR3 protein. The sample consists of approximately 110,000 distinct CDR3 sequences, more than 12% of them appearing once. Sequencing was performed on whole blood. The source of these receptors is an adult who was a healthcare worker with PCR-confirmed SARS-CoV-2 infection or an uninfected control (not recorded which). Both conserved end residues are part of each CDR3. D genes are given only for firm matches. Clone size, where shown, is once, few, many, or a class for clones that have expanded.

J gene: TRBJ2-3; clone size: medium-sized; V gene: TRBV7-2; D gene: .; CDR3 DNA: TGTGCCAGCAGCTTTGACCGGGGCTTAAATACGCAGTATTTT; CDR3 protein: CASSFDRGLNTQYF
J gene: TRBJ2-7; clone size: .; V gene: TRBV7-8; D gene: TRBD2; CDR3 DNA: TGTGCCAGCAGCTTAGCGCTTAGCGGGGATTACGAGCAGTACTTC; CDR3 protein: CASSLALSGDYEQYF
J gene: TRBJ1-1; clone size: .; V gene: TRBV3-1; D gene: .; CDR3 DNA: TGTGCCAGCAGCCAAGATCTTGCGCGGAAAGCTTTCTTT; CDR3 protein: CASSQDLARKAFF
J gene: TRBJ1-2; clone size: .; V gene: TRBV12-3/TRBV12-4; D gene: .; CDR3 DNA: TGTGCCAGCAGTTTAGAGGGGGGGTCCTATGGCTACACCTTC; CDR3 protein: CASSLEGGSYGYTF
J gene: TRBJ2-7; clone size: few; V gene: TRBV29-1; D gene: TRBD1; CDR3 DNA: TGCAGCGTTGTAGGTGACAGGGCACAGGACGAGCAGTACTTC; CDR3 protein: CSVVGDRAQDEQYF
J gene: TRBJ2-7; clone size: .; V gene: TRBV5-1; D gene: .; CDR3 DNA: TGCGCCAGCAGCCCCTCCCATCCCTACGAGCAGTACTTC; CDR3 protein: CASSPSHPYEQYF
J gene: TRBJ1-2; clone size: .; V gene: TRBV15; D gene: .; CDR3 DNA: TGTGCCACCAGCAGAGATCGGAGATTTAACTATGGCTACACCTTC; CDR3 protein: CATSRDRRFNYGYTF
J gene: TRBJ1-1; clone size: .; V gene: TRBV14; D gene: .; CDR3 DNA: TGTGCCAGCAGCCAAGTGAGGGGATGGGACACTGAAGCTTTCTTT; CDR3 protein: CASSQVRGWDTEAFF
J gene: TRBJ2-2; clone size: many; V gene: TRBV20-1; D gene: .; CDR3 DNA: TGCAGTGCTAGTGGAGTTTCGGGGGGCGGGAACACCGGGGAGCTGTTTTTT; CDR3 protein: CSASGVSGGGNTGELFF
J gene: TRBJ2-4; clone size: .; V gene: TRBV3-1; D gene: TRBD2; CDR3 DNA: TGTGCCAGCAGCCAATCTAGCGGGGGTACCAAAAACATTCAGTACTTC; CDR3 protein: CASSQSSGGTKNIQYF